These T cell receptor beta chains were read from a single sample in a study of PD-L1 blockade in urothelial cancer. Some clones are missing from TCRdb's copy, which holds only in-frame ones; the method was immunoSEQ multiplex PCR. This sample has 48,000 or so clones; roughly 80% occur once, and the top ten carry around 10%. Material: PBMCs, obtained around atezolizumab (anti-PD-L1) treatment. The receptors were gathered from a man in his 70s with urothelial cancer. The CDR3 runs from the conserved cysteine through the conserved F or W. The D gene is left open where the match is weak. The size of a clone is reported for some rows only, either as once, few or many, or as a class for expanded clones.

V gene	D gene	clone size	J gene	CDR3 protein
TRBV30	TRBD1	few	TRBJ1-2	CACPPHRDRGSRGYTF
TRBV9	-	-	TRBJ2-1	CASSVGHGTVEQFF
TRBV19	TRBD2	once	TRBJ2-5	CASSIGGLAEETQYF
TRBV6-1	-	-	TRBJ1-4	CASSGSGLRNEKLFF
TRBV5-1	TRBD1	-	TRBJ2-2	CASSEGTGAPTGELFF
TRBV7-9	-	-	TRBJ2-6	CASSLGISGANVLTF
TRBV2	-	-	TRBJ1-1	CASSATPNTEAFF
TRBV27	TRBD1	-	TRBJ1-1	CASSLPGQGKTEAFF
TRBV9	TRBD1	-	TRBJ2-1	CASSRDSSYNEQFF
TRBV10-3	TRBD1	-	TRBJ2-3	CAIRQLTGHLTDTQYF
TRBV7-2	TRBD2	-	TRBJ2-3	CASSFAVAGGTGADTQYF
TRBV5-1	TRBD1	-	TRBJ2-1	CASSPGTGIYNEQFF
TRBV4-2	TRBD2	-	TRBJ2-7	CASSQGSGGYEQYF
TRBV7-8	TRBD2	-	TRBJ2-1	CASSSGRYTYNEQFF
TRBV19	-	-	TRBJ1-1	CASSEGQANTEAFF
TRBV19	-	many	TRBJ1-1	CASSFPGPNTEAFF
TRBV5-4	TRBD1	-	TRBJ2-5	CASSLTGGPQETQYF
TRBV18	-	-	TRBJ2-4	CASSPPGLAKNIQYF
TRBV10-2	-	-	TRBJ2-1	CASNRGNEQFF
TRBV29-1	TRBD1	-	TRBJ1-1	CSVAGTGSTEAFF
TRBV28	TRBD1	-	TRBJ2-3	CASSPDRGGIGDTQYF
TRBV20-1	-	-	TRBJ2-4	CNRFTGNIQYF
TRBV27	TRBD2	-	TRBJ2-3	CASRMRGLAGGPGGTDTQYF
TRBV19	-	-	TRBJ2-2	CASTLRPFVGTGELFF
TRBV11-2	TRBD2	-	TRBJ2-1	CASSLDGAGGTFF
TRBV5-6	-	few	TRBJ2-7	CASSPLGTPPYEQYF
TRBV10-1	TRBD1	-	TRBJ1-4	CASRVGGIEKLFF
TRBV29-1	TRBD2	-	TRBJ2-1	CSGSLAGGPYEQFF
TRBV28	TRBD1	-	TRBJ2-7	CASTLQGAGHEQYF
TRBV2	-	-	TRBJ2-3	CASTLDTQYF
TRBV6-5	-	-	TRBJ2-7	CASSPHRDSYEQYF
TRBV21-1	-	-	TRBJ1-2	CASSKLTRGYTF
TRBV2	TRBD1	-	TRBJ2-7	CAIPRGTASPYEQYF
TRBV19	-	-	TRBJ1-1	CASSSQGNTEAFF
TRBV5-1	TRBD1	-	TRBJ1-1	CASSADRGGLNTEAFF
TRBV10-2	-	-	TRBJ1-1	CASSESRGMNTEAFF
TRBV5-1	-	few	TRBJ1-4	CASSLGPGATNEKLFF
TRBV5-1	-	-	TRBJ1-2	CASSVGGLNYGYTF
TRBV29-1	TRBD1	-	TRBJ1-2	CSSQGADGYTF
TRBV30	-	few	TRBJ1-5	CAWSGADNQPQHF
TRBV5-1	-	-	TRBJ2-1	CASSQGTIGDEQFF
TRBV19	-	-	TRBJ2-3	CASSMTGRSDTQYF
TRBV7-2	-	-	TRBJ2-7	CASSIRGKVLEQYF
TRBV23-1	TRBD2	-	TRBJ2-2	CASSQWSTSGRIHGELFF
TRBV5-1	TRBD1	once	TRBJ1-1	CASGRQGDEAEAFF
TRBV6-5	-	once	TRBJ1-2	CASSPEENYGYTF
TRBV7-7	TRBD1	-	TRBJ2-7	CASSSGQGNEQYF
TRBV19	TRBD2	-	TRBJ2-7	CASSIVPASGRSYEQYF
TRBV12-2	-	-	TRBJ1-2	CASRLEGAGMGYGYTF
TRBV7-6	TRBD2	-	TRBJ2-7	CASSLRLAAEQYF
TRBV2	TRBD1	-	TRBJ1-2	CASSEGTGGTGYGYTF
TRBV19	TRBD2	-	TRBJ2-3	CASSFGGRVTDTQYF
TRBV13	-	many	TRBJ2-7	CASSLAGGGGLLDEQYF